This TCR beta chain originates from a study of T cells after yellow fever vaccination. Study-level findings and limits: Clones that expanded after primary vaccination mostly reappeared after the booster (roughly 96% CD4, 70% to 90% CD8). Peaking on day 5 versus 15, the secondary response was faster but weaker.

TCR cDNA was made by 5'RACE template switching, adding a universal primer site and UMIs. TCRdb re-analysed the 5' RACE reads in MiXCR, keeping a single row per CDR3 protein. The data contain 550,000 or so distinct CDR3 sequences, under 25% of them singletons. With respect to this clonotype: Its antigen remains unidentified.

Looked up from germline, CDR1 is SGHDT and CDR2 is YYEEEE. Losses at the gene ends were 1 base for V and 6 bases for J; bases not matched to a gene: 6. The CDR3 runs 15 residues. The chain couples TRBV5-6 to TRBJ2-7; 11 bases match TRBD1. Sequencing used PBMCs, obtained 15 days after the yellow fever booster vaccination. The source of this sequence is a man aged 30-40 years who received the YFV17D yellow fever vaccine. Here the CDR3 DNA reads TGTGCCAGCAGCTTGTGGACAGGGGGCTCTCTCGAGCAGTACTTC. It yields the protein CASSLWTGGSLEQYF.